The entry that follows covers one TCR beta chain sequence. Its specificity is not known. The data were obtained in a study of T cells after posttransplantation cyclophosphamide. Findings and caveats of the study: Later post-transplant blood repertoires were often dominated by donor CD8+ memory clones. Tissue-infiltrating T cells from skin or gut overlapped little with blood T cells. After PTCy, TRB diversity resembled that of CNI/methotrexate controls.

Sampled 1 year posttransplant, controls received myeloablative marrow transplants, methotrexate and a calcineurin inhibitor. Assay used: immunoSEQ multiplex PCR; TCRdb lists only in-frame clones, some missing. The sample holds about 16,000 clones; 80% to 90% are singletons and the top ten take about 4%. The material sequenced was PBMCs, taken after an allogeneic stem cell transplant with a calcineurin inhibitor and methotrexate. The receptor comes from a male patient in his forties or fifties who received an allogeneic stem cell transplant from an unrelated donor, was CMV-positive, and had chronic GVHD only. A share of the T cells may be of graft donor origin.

The CDR3 region has the DNA TGTGCCAGCAGCGAGACTAGCGGGAGTTACAATGAGCAGTTCTTC. Translation gives CASSETSGSYNEQFF. The J gene is TRBJ2-1, the V gene TRBV7-7, with 12 positions matching TRBD2. The CDR3 is made up of 15 amino acids. The germline CDR1 and CDR2 sequences are SSHAT and FNYEAQ (reference sequence). Trimming at V came to 5 bases and at J to 4 bases, leaving 3 bases not matched to a gene.